This T cell receptor beta chain was captured in a study of monozygotic twins with inflammatory bowel disease. Study outcomes and limitations: Differing T cell subtypes remained indistinguishable.

With regard to this clonotype: Its cognate antigen is unknown.

Every TCR library drew on about 4,000 ng of total RNA. Using the 5' RACE reads, TCRdb records one entry per CDR3 protein without DNA. The sample's table shows more than 75,000 distinct CDR3 sequences. There are 14 residues in the CDR3. Germline lookup yields CDR1 SGHDT and CDR2 YYEEEE. Sequences were obtained from blood. This chain uses TRBV5-6 with TRBJ1-2; there is no DNA to check the TCRdb D call of TRBD1. This clonotype was sampled from a human donor with ulcerative colitis or Crohn's disease, or a healthy co-twin of an affected twin (not recorded which). The CDR3 here is CASSLPDRDRGYTF.